A selection of T cell receptor beta chains follows, all from one sample in a study of blood T cell repertoires in COVID-19. Here immunoSEQ multiplex PCR was the method, and the copy in TCRdb shows in-frame clones only, minus some. Of 310,000 or so clones listed, about 89% are singletons. Sequencing was carried out using peripheral blood. Every receptor here comes from a woman aged 25 to 45 with COVID-19, enrolled during active disease. Both conserved end residues are part of each CDR3. The order of the fields is J gene, clone size, D gene, V gene, CDR3 DNA, CDR3 protein. D genes are given only for firm matches. Part of the rows lack a size; the others show once, few, many or a class for expanded clones.

>TRBJ2-2|-|TRBD2|TRBV28
TGTGCCAGCAGTCGGGGGGACCGAAACACCGGGGAGCTGTTTTTT
CASSRGDRNTGELFF
>TRBJ2-7|-|TRBD2|TRBV2
TGTGCCAGCAGTGAAGGGGCTAGCGGGAGAGACGCCTACGAGCAGTACTTC
CASSEGASGRDAYEQYF
>TRBJ1-1|-|-|TRBV5-1
TGCGCCAGCTCCCCTGGGAGGGGGGCAGGGACTGAAGCTTTCTTT
CASSPGRGAGTEAFF
>TRBJ2-6|-|-|TRBV18
TGTGCCAGCTCACCACGGGACATACGCTCTGGGGCCAACGTCCTGACTTTC
CASSPRDIRSGANVLTF
>TRBJ2-3|-|TRBD2|TRBV3-1/TRBV3-2
TGTGCCAGCAGCCAAGACGGGACTAGCGGGGCCCCGGCAGATACGCAGTATTTT
CASSQDGTSGAPADTQYF
>TRBJ2-3|-|TRBD1|TRBV9
TGTGCCAGCAGCGCAGCCGGGACAGGGGGGCCAAGCACAGATACGCAGTATTTT
CASSAAGTGGPSTDTQYF
>TRBJ1-2|few|-|TRBV27
TGTGCCAGCAGCCGAGACAGAGCCTCACACCCTTATGGCTACACCTTC
CASSRDRASHPYGYTF
>TRBJ1-6|-|-|TRBV7-3
TGTGCCAGCAGCTTAAGGGGGCAGGCTAATTCACCCCTCCACTTT
CASSLRGQANSPLHF
>TRBJ1-1|-|-|TRBV2
TGTGCCAGCAGTGATCAGGCGAACACTGAAGCTTTCTTT
CASSDQANTEAFF
>TRBJ1-5|-|-|TRBV2
TGTGCCAGCAGTGAGGGCCTTTGGGGCAATCAGCCCCAGCATTTT
CASSEGLWGNQPQHF
>TRBJ1-4|-|TRBD1|TRBV19
TGTGCCAGTAGTATTACAGGGGCAGGCAATGAAAAACTGTTTTTT
CASSITGAGNEKLFF
>TRBJ1-1|-|TRBD1|TRBV7-9
TGTGCCAGCAGCTTCTTACAGGGGAGCCCTGAAGCTTTCTTT
CASSFLQGSPEAFF
>TRBJ1-5|once|TRBD1|TRBV19
TGTGCCAGTAGTATAGGGGACAGGGGTAATCAGCCCCAGCATTTT
CASSIGDRGNQPQHF
>TRBJ1-3|-|TRBD1|TRBV28
TGTGCCAGCAGTTTAAGGGGACAGGGAGGCTCTGGAAACACCATATATTTT
CASSLRGQGGSGNTIYF
>TRBJ1-1|few|-|TRBV6-2/TRBV6-3
TGTGCCAGCAGTTACTCCCGATCCTTGAGTGAAGCTTTCTTT
CASSYSRSLSEAFF
>TRBJ2-3|-|-|TRBV11-2
TGTGCCAGCAGCAAAGGGGTGCGGGATACGCAGTATTTT
CASSKGVRDTQYF
>TRBJ2-5|-|-|TRBV5-4
TGTGCCAGCAGCCTCCCCAGGGAGACCCAGTACTTC
CASSLPRETQYF
>TRBJ2-7|-|-|TRBV28
TGTGCCAGCAGTGGAGCGAGGAGAAAGAGGAACGAGCAGTACTTC
CASSGARRKRNEQYF
>TRBJ2-7|few|TRBD1|TRBV5-4
TGTGCCAGCAGCCCCGGGACAGGCCTCTACGAGCAGTACTTC
CASSPGTGLYEQYF
>TRBJ1-5|-|-|TRBV5-1
TGCGCCAGCAGCTTGGAAGGGGTCAGCAATCAGCCCCAGCATTTT
CASSLEGVSNQPQHF
>TRBJ1-1|-|-|TRBV18
TGTGCCAGCTCACCGATGAGGGAGGTGAACACTGAAGCTTTCTTT
CASSPMREVNTEAFF
>TRBJ2-3|-|TRBD2|TRBV6-5
TGTGCCAGCAGTTACTCGCTAGCGGGAGGGCCAGATACGCAGTATTTT
CASSYSLAGGPDTQYF
>TRBJ2-5|-|-|TRBV19
TGTGCCAGTAGTAGTTCAACGGGGGAGACCCAGTACTTC
CASSSSTGETQYF
>TRBJ2-7|-|-|TRBV5-4
TGTGCCAGCAGCTCAAACTACGAGCAGTACTTC
CASSSNYEQYF
>TRBJ2-1|-|TRBD1|TRBV6-2/TRBV6-3
TGTGCCAGCACCCCCCGCCGGACAGGGAACAATGAGCAGTTCTTC
CASTPRRTGNNEQFF
>TRBJ2-5|-|-|TRBV4-1
TGCGCCAGCAGCCACGCCTCACTAGAGACCCAGTACTTC
CASSHASLETQYF
>TRBJ2-2|-|-|TRBV5-1
TGCGCCAGCAGCTTGGGACAGTACACCGGGGAGCTGTTTTTT
CASSLGQYTGELFF
>TRBJ1-1|-|TRBD1|TRBV19
TGTGCCAGTAGTACTATCAGACAGGGGACTGAAGCTTTCTTT
CASSTIRQGTEAFF
>TRBJ1-1|-|-|TRBV12-5
TGTGCTAGTGGTATCCAAGGGGGTAACACTGAAGCTTTCTTT
CASGIQGGNTEAFF
>TRBJ1-1|-|TRBD1|TRBV19
TGTGCCAGTAGTATAAAGGGGGCTTCGAACACTGAAGCTTTCTTT
CASSIKGASNTEAFF
>TRBJ2-1|-|TRBD2|TRBV11-2
TGTGCCAGCACCAAAAGCGGGAGGAGGGGGTCCTACAATGAGCAGTTCTTC
CASTKSGRRGSYNEQFF
>TRBJ1-6|-|-|TRBV28
TGTGCCAGCAGTTTTGCCAATTTGCCCCGCTTCGGGAGCTCCTATAATTCACCCCTCCACTTT
CASSFANLPRFGSSYNSPLHF
>TRBJ2-3|-|-|TRBV9
TGTGCCAGCAGCGTTTTAGCGGTCCGCACAGATACGCAGTATTTT
CASSVLAVRTDTQYF
>TRBJ1-6|-|-|TRBV19
TGTGCCAGTAGTATAGAGACCGGGGATTATAATTCACCCCTCCACTTT
CASSIETGDYNSPLHF
>TRBJ1-6|-|-|TRBV5-1
TGCGCCAGCAGTGACAGCCTTAATTCACCCCTCCACTTT
CASSDSLNSPLHF
>TRBJ1-2|-|-|TRBV10-3
TGTGCCATCAATTCCGGACAGCCACAGAATAACTATGGCTACACCTTC
CAINSGQPQNNYGYTF
>TRBJ1-4|-|TRBD1|TRBV19
TGTGCCAGTAGATCAACCGGGACAGGGACCGAAAAACTGTTTTTT
CASRSTGTGTEKLFF
>TRBJ1-1|-|-|TRBV24-1
TGTGCCACCAGTGATTTAGGGGATCGTGAAGCTTTCTTT
CATSDLGDREAFF
>TRBJ1-6|-|-|TRBV7-8
TGTGCCAGCAGCTTATCAGAACCCTATAATTCACCCCTCCACTTT
CASSLSEPYNSPLHF
>TRBJ1-1|-|-|TRBV5-1
TGCGCCAGCAGCTTATCGGGAGTGACAGCCCTGAACACTGAAGCTTTCTTT
CASSLSGVTALNTEAFF
>TRBJ1-6|-|-|TRBV4-2
TGTGCCAGCAGCCAAGATCTTTCAGCGACAGTTCTTAATTCACCCCTCCACTTT
CASSQDLSATVLNSPLHF
>TRBJ1-5|-|TRBD1|TRBV5-5
TGTGCCAGCAGCCCGGACAGGGGAAGTCAGCCCCAGCATTTT
CASSPDRGSQPQHF